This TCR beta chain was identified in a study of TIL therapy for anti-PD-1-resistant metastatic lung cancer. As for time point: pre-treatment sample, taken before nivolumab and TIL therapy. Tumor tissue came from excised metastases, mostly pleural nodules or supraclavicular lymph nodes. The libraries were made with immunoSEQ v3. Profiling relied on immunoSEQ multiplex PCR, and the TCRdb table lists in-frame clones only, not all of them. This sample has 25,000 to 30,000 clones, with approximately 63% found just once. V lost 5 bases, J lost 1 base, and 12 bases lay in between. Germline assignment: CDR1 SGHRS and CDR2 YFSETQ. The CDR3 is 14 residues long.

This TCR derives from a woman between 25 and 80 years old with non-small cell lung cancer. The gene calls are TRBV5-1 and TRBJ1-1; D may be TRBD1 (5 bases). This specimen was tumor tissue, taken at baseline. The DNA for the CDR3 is TGCGCCAGCAGGAATACAGGCCCGAACACTGAAGCTTTCTTT. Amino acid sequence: CASRNTGPNTEAFF.